This entry features one TCR beta chain sequence. The antigen is not known. The record originates from a study of T cells in localized non-small cell lung cancer. Whole-study findings and limits: The study found T cell clonality highest in uninvolved adjacent lung, above tumor. Only one tumor region went through sequencing, so heterogeneity may still be there. Out of the top 100 tumor clones, a median around 50 were seen in adjacent lung.

Here immunoSEQ multiplex PCR was the method, and the copy in TCRdb shows in-frame clones only, minus some. The sample lists over 70,000 clones; roughly 93% were seen once. Per germline, CDR1 SQVTM and CDR2 ANQGSEA. The V end lost 5 bases, the J end lost 4 bases, and 18 bases lay between the germline ends. The CDR3 runs 15 residues. This TCR was sampled from a woman between 40 and 69 years old with stage II squamous cell lung carcinoma. The source was PBMCs, collected before any cancer treatment. This chain uses TRBV29-1 with TRBJ2-1, with a possible D match to TRBD2 (6 bases). This CDR3 reads CSVPRGGPTYNEQFF. CDR3 coding DNA: TGCAGCGTTCCCCGAGGAGGGCCCACTTACAATGAGCAGTTCTTC.